This T cell receptor beta chain was found in a study of shared clonotypes between healthy human individuals. Cells designated naive CD8 were CD45RO-negative and were positively selected for CCR7, with terminally differentiated effector memory CD45RA+ cells excluded. The germline V gene has CDR1 SEHNR and CDR2 FQNEAQ (reference sequence). The CDR3 covers 15 residues. V was pared by 1 base and J by 1 base, with 10 bases between. TCRdb keeps only in-frame clones here, not all; method: immunoSEQ multiplex PCR. The sample lists about 2 million clones, about 95% seen once, with around 1.1% in the top ten. Source material: naive CD8+ T cells sorted from blood. This chain joins TRBV7-9 and TRBJ1-2; no definite D call. The clonotype was recovered from a man younger than 35 in good health. CDR3 sequence: CASSLGAVLNYGYTF. The CDR3 DNA reads as TGTGCCAGCAGCTTAGGAGCCGTCCTTAACTATGGCTACACCTTC.